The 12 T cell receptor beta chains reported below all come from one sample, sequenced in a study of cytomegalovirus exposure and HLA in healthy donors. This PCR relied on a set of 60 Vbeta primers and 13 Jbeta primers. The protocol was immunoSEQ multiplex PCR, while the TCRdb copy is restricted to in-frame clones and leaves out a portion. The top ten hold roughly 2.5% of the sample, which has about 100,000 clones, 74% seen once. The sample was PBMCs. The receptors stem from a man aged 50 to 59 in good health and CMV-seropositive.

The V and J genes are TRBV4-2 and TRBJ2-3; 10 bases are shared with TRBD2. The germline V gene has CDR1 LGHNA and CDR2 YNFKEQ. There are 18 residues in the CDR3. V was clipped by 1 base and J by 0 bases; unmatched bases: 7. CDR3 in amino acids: CASSQGLAGDISTDTQYF. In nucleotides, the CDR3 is TGTGCCAGCAGCCAAGGCCTAGCGGGGGACATTAGCACAGATACGCAGTATTTT.

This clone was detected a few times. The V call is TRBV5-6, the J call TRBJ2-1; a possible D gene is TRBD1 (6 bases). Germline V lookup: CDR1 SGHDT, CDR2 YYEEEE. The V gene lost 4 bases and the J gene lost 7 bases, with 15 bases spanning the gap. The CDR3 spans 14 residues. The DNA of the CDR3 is TGTGCCAGCAGCCATCACGACAGGATGAATGAGCAGTTCTTC. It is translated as CASSHHDRMNEQFF.

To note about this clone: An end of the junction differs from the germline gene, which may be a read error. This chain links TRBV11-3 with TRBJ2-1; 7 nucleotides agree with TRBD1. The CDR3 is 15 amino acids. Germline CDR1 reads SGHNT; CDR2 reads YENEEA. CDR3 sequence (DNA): TGTGCCAGCAGCCTAGACAGGGCCACACACAATGAGCAGTTCTTC. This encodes CASSLDRATHNEQFF.

CDR3 nucleotide sequence: TGTGCCAGCAGTCCTCTGCCGGGACAGCAAACTGAAGCTTTCTTT. The encoded protein is CASSPLPGQQTEAFF. The rearrangement uses TRBV6-1 and TRBJ1-1; 7 nucleotides agree with TRBD1. This CDR3 is built from 15 residues. Trimming at V came to 5 bases and at J to 5 bases, leaving 11 bases not matched to a gene. CDR1 and CDR2 (germline): MNHNS, SASEGT.

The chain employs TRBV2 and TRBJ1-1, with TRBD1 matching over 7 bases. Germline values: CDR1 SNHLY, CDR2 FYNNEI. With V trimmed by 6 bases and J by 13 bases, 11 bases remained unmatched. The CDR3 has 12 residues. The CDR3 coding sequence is TGTGCCAGCAGGGACAGGACAGGCCCGGGTTTCTTT. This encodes CASRDRTGPGFF.

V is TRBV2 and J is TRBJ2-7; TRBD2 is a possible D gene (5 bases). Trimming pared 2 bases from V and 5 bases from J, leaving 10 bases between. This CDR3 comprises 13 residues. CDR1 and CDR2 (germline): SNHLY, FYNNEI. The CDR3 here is CASSELAVDEQYF. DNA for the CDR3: TGTGCCAGCAGTGAACTAGCTGTCGACGAGCAGTACTTC.

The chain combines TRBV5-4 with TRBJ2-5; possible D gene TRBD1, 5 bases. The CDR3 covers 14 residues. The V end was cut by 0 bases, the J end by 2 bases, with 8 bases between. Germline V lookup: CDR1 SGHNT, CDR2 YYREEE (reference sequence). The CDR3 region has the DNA TGTGCCAGCAGCTTGGCCCCAGGGCAAGAGACCCAGTACTTC. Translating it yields CASSLAPGQETQYF.

DNA for the CDR3: TGCGCCAGCAGCTTGGGCGCGGCAACTCGACCGACGGATAGCAATCAGCCCCAGCATTTT. It specifies CASSLGAATRPTDSNQPQHF. This chain joins TRBV5-1 and TRBJ1-5; D gene unclear. Between the trimmed V and J ends, which lost 0 bases and 0 bases, there was a span of 22 bases. Per the germline V gene, CDR1 is SGHRS and CDR2 is YFSETQ. This CDR3 spans 20 amino acids.

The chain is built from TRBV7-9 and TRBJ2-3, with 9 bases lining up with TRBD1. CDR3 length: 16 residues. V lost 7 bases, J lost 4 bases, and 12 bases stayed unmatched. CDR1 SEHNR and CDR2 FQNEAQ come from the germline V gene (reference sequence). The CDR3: CASTSFRDRVADTQYF. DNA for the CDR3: TGTGCCAGCACCTCCTTCCGGGACAGGGTAGCAGATACGCAGTATTTT. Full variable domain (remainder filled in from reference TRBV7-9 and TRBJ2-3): DTGVSQNPRHKITKRGQNVTFRCDPISEHNRLYWYRQTLGQGPEFLTYFQNEAQLEKSRLLSDRFSAERPKGSFSTLEIQRTEQGDSAMYLCASTSFRDRVADTQYFGPGTRLTVL.

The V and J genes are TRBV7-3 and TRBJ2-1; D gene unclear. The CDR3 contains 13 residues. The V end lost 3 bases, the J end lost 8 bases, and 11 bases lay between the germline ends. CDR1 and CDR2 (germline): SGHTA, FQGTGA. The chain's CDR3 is CASSFIRGDEQFF. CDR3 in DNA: TGTGCCAGCAGCTTTATACGCGGCGATGAGCAGTTCTTC.

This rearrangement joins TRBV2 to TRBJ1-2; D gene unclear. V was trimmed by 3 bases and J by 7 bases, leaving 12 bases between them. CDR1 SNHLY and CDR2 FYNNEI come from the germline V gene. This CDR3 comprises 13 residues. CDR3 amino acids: CASSDVDSRGYTF. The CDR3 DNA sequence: TGTGCCAGCAGTGACGTGGACTCTCGTGGCTACACCTTC.

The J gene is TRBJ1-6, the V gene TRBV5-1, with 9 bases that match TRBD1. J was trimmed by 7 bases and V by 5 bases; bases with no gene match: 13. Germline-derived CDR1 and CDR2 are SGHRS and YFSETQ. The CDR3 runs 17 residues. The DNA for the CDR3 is TGCGCCAGCAGTATCGCCACAGGGGGCCCCGGGAATTCACCCCTCCACTTT. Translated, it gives CASSIATGGPGNSPLHF. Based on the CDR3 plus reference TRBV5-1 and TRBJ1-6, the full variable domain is KAGVTQTPRYLIKTRGQQVTLSCSPISGHRSVSWYQQTPGQGLQFLFEYFSETQRNKGNFPGRFSGRQFSNSRSEMNVSTLELGDSALYLCASSIATGGPGNSPLHFGNGTRLTVT.